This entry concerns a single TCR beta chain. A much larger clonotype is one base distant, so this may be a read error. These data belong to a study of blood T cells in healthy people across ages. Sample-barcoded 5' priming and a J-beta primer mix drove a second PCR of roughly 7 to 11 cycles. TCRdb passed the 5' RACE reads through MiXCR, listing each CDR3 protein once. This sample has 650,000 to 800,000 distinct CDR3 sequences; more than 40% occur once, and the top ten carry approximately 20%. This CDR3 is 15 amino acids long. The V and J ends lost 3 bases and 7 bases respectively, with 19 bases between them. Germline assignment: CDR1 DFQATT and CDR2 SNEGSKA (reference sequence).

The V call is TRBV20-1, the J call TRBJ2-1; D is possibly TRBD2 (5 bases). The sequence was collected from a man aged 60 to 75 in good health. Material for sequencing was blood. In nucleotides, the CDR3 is TGCAGTGCTAGGAGTGACCTGCTGGGAGCGAATGAGCAGTTCTTC. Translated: CSARSDLLGANEQFF.